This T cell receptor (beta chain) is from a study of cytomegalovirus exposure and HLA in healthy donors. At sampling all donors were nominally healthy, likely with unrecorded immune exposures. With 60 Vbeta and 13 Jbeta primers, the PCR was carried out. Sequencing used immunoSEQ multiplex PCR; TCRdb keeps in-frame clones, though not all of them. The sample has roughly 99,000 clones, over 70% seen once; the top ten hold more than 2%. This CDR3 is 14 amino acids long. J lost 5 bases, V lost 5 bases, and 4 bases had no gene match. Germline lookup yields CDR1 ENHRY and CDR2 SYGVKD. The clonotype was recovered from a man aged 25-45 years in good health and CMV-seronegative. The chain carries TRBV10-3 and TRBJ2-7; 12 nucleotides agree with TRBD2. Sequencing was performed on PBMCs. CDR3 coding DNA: TGTGCCATCAGTCGACTAGCGGGAGTGAACGAGCAGTACTTC. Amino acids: CAISRLAGVNEQYF.